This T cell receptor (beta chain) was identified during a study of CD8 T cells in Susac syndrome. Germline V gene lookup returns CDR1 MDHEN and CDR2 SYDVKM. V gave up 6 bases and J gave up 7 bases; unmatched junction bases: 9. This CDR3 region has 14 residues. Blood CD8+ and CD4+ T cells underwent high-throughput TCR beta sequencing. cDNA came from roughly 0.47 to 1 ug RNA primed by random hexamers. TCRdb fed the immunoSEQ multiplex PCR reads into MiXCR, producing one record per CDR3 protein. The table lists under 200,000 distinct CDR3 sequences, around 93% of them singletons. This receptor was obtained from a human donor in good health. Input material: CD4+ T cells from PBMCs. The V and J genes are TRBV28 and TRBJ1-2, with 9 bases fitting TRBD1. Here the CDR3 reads CASRRTGQGSGYTF. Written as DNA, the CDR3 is TGTGCCAGCAGGCGTACGGGACAGGGCTCTGGCTACACCTTC.